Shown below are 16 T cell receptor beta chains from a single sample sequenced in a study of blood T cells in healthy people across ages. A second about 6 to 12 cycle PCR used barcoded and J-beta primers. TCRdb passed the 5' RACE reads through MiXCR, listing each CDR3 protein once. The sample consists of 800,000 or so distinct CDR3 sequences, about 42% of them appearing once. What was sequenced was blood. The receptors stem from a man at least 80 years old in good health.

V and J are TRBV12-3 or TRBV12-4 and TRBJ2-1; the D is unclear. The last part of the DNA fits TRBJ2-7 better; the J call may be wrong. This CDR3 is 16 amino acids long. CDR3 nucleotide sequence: TGTGCCAGCAGTTCAATAGCTGTGAGCTCCTACAATGAGCAGTACTTC. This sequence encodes CASSSIAVSSYNEQYF.

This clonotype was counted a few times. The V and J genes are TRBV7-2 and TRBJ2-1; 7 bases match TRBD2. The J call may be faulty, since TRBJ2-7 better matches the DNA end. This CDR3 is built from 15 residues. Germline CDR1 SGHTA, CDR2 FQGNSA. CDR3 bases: TGTGCCAGCAGCCCAGGACTAGAAGTCTACAATGAGCAGTACTTC. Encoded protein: CASSPGLEVYNEQYF.

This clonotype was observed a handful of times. This CDR3 is CSAVEGQGGSYEQYF. For the CDR3, the DNA is TGCAGTGCTGTGGAAGGACAGGGAGGCTCCTACGAGCAGTACTTC. This chain joins TRBV20-1 and TRBJ2-7, with 8 positions matching TRBD1. Germline loops: CDR1 DFQATT, CDR2 SNEGSKA (reference sequence). The CDR3 is 15 residues long. Trimming cost V 5 bases and J 0 bases; bases outside gene matches: 9.

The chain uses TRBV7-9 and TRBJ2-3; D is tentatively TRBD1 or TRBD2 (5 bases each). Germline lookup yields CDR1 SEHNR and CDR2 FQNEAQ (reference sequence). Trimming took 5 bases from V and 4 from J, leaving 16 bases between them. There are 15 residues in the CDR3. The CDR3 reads CASSPGGRVSDTQYF. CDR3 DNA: TGTGCCAGCAGCCCCGGAGGCAGGGTCTCAGATACGCAGTATTTT.

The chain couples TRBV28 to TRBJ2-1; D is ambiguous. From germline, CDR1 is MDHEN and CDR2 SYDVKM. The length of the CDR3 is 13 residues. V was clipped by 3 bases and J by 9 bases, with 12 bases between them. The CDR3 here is CASSFQVITEQFF. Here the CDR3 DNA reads TGTGCCAGCAGTTTCCAGGTTATTACTGAGCAGTTCTTC. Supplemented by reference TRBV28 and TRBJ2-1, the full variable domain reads DVKVTQSSRYLVKRTGEKVFLECVQDMDHENMFWYRQDPGLGLRLIYFSYDVKMKEKGDIPEGYSVSREKKERFSLILESASTNQTSMYLCASSFQVITEQFFGPGTRLTVL.

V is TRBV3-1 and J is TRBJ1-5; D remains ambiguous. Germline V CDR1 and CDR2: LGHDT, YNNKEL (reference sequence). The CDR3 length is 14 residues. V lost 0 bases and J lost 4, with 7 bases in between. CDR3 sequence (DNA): TGTGCCAGCAGCCAAGATGCCGGGAATCAGCCCCAGCATTTT. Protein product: CASSQDAGNQPQHF.

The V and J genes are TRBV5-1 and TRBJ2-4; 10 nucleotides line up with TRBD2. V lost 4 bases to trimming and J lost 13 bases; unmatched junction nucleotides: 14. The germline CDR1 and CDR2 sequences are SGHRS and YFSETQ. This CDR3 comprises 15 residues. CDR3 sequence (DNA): TGCGCCAGCAGCCGACTAGCGGGTACGCAAGACACCCAGTACTTC. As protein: CASSRLAGTQDTQYF.

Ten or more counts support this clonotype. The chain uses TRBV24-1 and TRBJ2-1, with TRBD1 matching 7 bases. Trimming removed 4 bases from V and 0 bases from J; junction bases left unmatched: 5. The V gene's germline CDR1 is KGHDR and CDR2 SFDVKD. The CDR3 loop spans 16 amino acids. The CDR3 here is CATSENRDSSYNEQFF. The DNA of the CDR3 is TGTGCCACCAGTGAAAACCGGGACAGCTCCTACAATGAGCAGTTCTTC.

The CDR3 loop is CASSLDRPGTGELFF. The CDR3, as DNA: TGTGCCAGCAGCTTGGACAGGCCCGGGACCGGGGAGCTGTTTTTT. The chain combines TRBV7-2 with TRBJ2-2, with 7 positions matching TRBD1. Germline values: CDR1 SGHTA, CDR2 FQGNSA. Trimming removed 3 bases from V and 5 bases from J; junction bases left unmatched: 6. The CDR3 sequence is 15 residues long. Full variable domain (outside the CDR3, taken from reference TRBV7-2 and TRBJ2-2): GAGVSQSPSNKVTEKGKDVELRCDPISGHTALYWYRQSLGQGLEFLIYFQGNSAPDKSGLPSDRFSAERTGGSVSTLTIQRTQQEDSAVYLCASSLDRPGTGELFFGEGSRLTVL.

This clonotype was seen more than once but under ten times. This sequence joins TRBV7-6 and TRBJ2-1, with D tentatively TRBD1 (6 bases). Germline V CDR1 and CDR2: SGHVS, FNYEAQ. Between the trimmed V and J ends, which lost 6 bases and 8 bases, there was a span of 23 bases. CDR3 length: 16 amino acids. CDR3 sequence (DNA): TGTGCCAGCAGGGCCGATCCGGGACCTGGGGGCTATGAGCAGTTCTTC. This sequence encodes CASRADPGPGGYEQFF.

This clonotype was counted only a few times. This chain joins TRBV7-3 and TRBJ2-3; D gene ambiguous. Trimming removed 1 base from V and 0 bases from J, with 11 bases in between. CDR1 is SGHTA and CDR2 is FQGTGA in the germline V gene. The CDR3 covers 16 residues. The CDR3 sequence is CASSLSGRRSTDTQYF. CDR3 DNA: TGTGCCAGCAGCTTAAGTGGTAGAAGGAGCACAGATACGCAGTATTTT.

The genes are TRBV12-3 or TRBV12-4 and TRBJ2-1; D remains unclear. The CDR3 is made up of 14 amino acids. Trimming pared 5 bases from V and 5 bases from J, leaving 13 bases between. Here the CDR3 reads CASSGSRPDNEQFF. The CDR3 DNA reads TGTGCCAGCAGTGGGTCCCGACCTGACAATGAGCAGTTCTTC.

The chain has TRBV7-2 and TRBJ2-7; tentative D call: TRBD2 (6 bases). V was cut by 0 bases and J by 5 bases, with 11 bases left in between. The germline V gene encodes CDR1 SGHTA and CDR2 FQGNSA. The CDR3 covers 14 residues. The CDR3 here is CASSLALARNEQYF. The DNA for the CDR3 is TGTGCCAGCAGCTTAGCGCTAGCGAGGAACGAGCAGTACTTC.

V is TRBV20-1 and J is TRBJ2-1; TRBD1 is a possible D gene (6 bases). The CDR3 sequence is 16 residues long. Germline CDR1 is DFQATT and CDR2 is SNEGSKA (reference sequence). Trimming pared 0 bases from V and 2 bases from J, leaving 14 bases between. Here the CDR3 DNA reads TGCAGTGCTAGAGATGGGCGGCAGGGGACCTACAATGAGCAGTTCTTC. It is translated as CSARDGRQGTYNEQFF.

The CDR3 nucleotides are TGTGCCAGCAATCCGGTTGGAGCGGGTTTGGTGACCCAGTACTTC. Translation: CASNPVGAGLVTQYF. The gene calls are TRBV28 and TRBJ2-5, with D perhaps TRBD2 (6 bases). The germline V and J ends were trimmed by 7 bases and 7 bases, with 22 bases remaining between them. This CDR3 is built from 15 residues. CDR1 MDHEN and CDR2 SYDVKM come from the germline V gene.

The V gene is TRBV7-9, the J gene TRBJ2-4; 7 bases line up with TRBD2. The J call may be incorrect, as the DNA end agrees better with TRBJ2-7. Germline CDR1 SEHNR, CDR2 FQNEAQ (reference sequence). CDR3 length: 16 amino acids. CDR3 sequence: CASSLRGGSGTYEQYF. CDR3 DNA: TGTGCCAGCAGCTTAAGGGGAGGAAGCGGGACCTACGAGCAGTACTTC.